This TCR beta chain was sequenced for a study of blood T cell repertoires in COVID-19. Study overall: PBMCs, B-cell-depleted T cells, or T cells provided the cDNA or gDNA that made up the material.

V gave up 3 bases and J gave up 4 bases, with 15 bases separating them. This CDR3 is built from 14 residues. CDR1 and CDR2 from the germline V gene are DFQATT and SNEGSKA (reference sequence). As handled by the study authors: Reference gene primer amplification gave nucleated cell count estimates. The data were produced by immunoSEQ multiplex PCR, yet TCRdb's version contains in-frame clones alone and is incomplete. The D gene and trimming were derived from the DNA, and the V and J assignments and clone size from that table. Of 250,000 to 300,000 clones in the sample, around 82% were seen once. This sequence originates from an older man with acute or convalescent COVID-19. This rearrangement joins TRBV20-1 to TRBJ1-2; tentative D call: TRBD1 (6 bases). Sequencing was carried out using peripheral blood. CDR3 residues: CSASVLQGLYGYTF. The CDR3 nucleotides read TGCAGTGCTAGTGTCTTGCAGGGGCTCTATGGCTACACCTTC.